This TCR beta chain was captured by sequencing in a study of OX40 agonist ivuxolimab in advanced cancers. In terms of the full investigation: The costimulatory receptor OX40 (CD134) was targeted by ivuxolimab, a fully human IgG2 agonistic monoclonal antibody. Among the roughly 52 dose-escalation patients, around 19 had hepatocellular carcinoma, around 15 melanoma, 9 renal cell carcinoma and 9 head and neck cancer. Peripheral TCRbeta sequencing was intended to test whether TCR sequence diversity was altered and clonal T-cell expansion was caused by ivuxolimab. Patients were allowed to have had prior anti-PD-1, anti-PD-L1 or anti-CTLA-4 therapy, and around 37% of the dose-escalation patients had previously received checkpoint inhibitors. Three dose-escalation patients achieved partial responses, one with hepatocellular carcinoma and two with cutaneous melanoma. In the dose-escalation cohort, approximately 82% of patients were male, and the mean age was approximately 60 years, with a range of about 23 to 85. The paper reports the monotherapy dose-escalation portion (N ≈ 52 patients) of the phase I ivuxolimab trial. Intravenous ivuxolimab was administered to patients every 2 weeks at six dose levels: 0.01, 0.1, 0.3, 1.5, 3 and 10 mg/kg.

The trial excluded patients who had a history of autoimmune disease or who were on systemic immunosuppression. Peripheral blood for TCR sequencing was collected from all dose cohorts at baseline, on cycle 4 day 1, and on cycle 7 day 1. The samples were taken from a phase I, first-in-human, multicenter, open-label dose-escalation trial of ivuxolimab. Adults with locally advanced or metastatic melanoma, renal cell carcinoma, hepatocellular carcinoma or head and neck squamous cell carcinoma were enrolled in the trial. Before TCR sequencing, CD4+ and CD8+ T cells were separately sorted from peripheral blood. Paper-wide results and their limitations: Antigen specificity was not determined for the clonally expanded peripheral T cells. Partial responders in the 0.1-3.0 mg/kg groups had among the lowest normalized peripheral clonal expansion, especially among CD8+ T cells. After ivuxolimab, CD8+ T cells had more expanded clones than CD4+ T cells on average. At doses from 0.1 to 3.0 mg/kg, clonal expansion was seen in both CD4+ and CD8+ blood T cells between baseline and week 6. Low levels of normalized T-cell clonal expansion were also seen in some patients who did not respond.

In the case of this clone: Its antigen specificity is not known. The input lacks base qualities; no much larger clone sits a single base away.

The V end loses 3 bases and the J end loses 2 bases, and a stretch of 11 bases separates them. The CDR3, from cysteine to phenylalanine, totals 15 residues. CDR3 DNA is the only sequence kept; it has 45 bases, read in frame from the first base. The germline V gene yields MNHEY for CDR1 and SVGAGI for CDR2. Genomic DNA was extracted from sorted cells for sequencing of the TCRbeta CDR3 region. The immunoSEQ Assay was used for sequencing of TCRbeta CDR3 regions. TCRdb obtained this table from immuneACCESS and retained in-frame rearrangements with V and J assigned. These tables miss some clones; where compared with another copy, unresolved V genes account for less than half of the shortfall, and the remainder is unexplained. The sample profile shows 65,000 to 95,000 clones; about 90% of them were found once. Approximately 0.56% of the sample rests with the top ten.

The V and J genes are TRBV6-5 and TRBJ2-4, with the D gene not confidently named. This clonotype originated in an adult with an advanced solid tumor such as melanoma, head and neck, liver or kidney cancer. The sequences come from CD4+ or CD8+ T cells sorted from blood, collected in a trial of the OX40 agonist ivuxolimab. The CDR3 reads as follows: CASSYRYGSKNIQYF. The DNA sequence is given as TGTGCCAGCAGTTATAGATACGGATCCAAAAACATTCAGTACTTC.